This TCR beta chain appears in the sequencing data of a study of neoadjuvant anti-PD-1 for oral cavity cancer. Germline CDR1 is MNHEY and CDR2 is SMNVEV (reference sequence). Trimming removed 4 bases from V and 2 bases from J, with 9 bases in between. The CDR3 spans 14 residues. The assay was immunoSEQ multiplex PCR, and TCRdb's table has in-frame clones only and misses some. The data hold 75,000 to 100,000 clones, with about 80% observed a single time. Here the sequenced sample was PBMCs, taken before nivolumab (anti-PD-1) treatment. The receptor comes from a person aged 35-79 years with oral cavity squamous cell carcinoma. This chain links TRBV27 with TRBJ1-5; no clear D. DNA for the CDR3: TGTGCCAGCAGTTATGGTGGAGGCAATCAGCCCCAGCATTTT. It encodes CASSYGGGNQPQHF.